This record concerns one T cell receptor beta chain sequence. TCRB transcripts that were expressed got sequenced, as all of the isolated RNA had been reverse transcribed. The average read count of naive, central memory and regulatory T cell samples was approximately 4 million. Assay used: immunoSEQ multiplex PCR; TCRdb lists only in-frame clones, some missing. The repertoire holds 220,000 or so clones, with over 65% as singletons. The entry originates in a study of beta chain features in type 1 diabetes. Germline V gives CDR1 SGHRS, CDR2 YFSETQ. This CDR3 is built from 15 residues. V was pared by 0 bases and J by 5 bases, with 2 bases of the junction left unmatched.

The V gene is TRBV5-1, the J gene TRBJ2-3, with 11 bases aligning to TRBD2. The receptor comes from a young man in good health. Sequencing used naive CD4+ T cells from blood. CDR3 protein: CASSLEGLAGDTQYF. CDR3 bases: TGCGCCAGCAGCTTGGAAGGACTAGCGGGAGATACGCAGTATTTT.